Listed here are 28 T cell receptor beta chains from one sample, sequenced in a study of technical replicates of blood from a few donors. This table comes from immunoSEQ multiplex PCR, and its TCRdb copy is limited to in-frame clones, with some not included. The sample includes approximately 82,000 clones, 90% to 95% of them seen just once. The sample was T cells isolated from PBMCs. All receptors derive from a human donor in good health.

The genes are TRBV19 and TRBJ2-2; 10 bases are shared with TRBD1. Trimming removed 6 bases from V and 6 bases from J; junction bases left unmatched: 13. Per the germline V gene, CDR1 is LNHDA and CDR2 is SQIVND (reference sequence). The CDR3 is 17 amino acids. The CDR3 sequence: CASRKDRGDYLAGELFF. CDR3 in DNA: TGTGCCAGTAGGAAGGACAGGGGGGACTACTTGGCCGGGGAGCTGTTTTTT.

The chain is built from TRBV2 and TRBJ1-3; the D gene is possibly TRBD1 (5 bases). Germline V CDR1 and CDR2: SNHLY, FYNNEI. With 6 bases removed from V and 4 bases from J, the gap between germline ends came to 13 bases. The CDR3 contains 14 residues. The CDR3 DNA is TGTGCCAGCAGGGGTGGGGGGGTCGGAAACACCATATATTTT. Protein: CASRGGGVGNTIYF.

This chain connects TRBV10-2 to TRBJ2-1; 10 bases align to TRBD2. CDR3 size: 15 residues. J was trimmed by 0 bases and V by 8 bases; bases with no gene match: 4. CDR1 is WSHSY and CDR2 is SAAADI in the germline V gene. CDR3 region: CASRSSGSSYNEQFF. For the CDR3, the DNA is TGCGCCAGCCGATCTAGCGGGAGCTCCTACAATGAGCAGTTCTTC.

This sequence joins TRBV4-2 and TRBJ2-1; 13 bases agree with TRBD2. The trim removed 4 bases at V and 5 bases at J, leaving 8 bases unmatched. Germline CDR1 and CDR2: LGHNA and YNFKEQ. This CDR3 has 17 residues. The CDR3 DNA sequence: TGTGCCAGCAGCCCGCGGACTAGCGGGAGCGCTGACAATGAGCAGTTCTTC. Protein product: CASSPRTSGSADNEQFF.

This chain links TRBV9 with TRBJ1-6; a possible D gene is TRBD1 (5 bases). Germline V gives CDR1 SGDLS, CDR2 YYNGEE. Trimming cost V 3 bases and J 6 bases, with 19 bases left between them. This CDR3 comprises 17 residues. The CDR3 sequence is CASSALGLQGANSPLHF. The CDR3 nucleotides read TGTGCCAGCAGCGCCCTGGGTCTTCAGGGCGCTAATTCACCCCTCCACTTT. The variable domain in full, with the rest retrieved from reference TRBV9 and TRBJ1-6, is DSGVTQTPKHLITATGQRVTLRCSPRSGDLSVYWYQQSLDQGLQFLIQYYNGEERAKGNILERFSAQQFPDLHSELNLSSLELGDSALYFCASSALGLQGANSPLHFGNGTRLTVT.

CDR3 residues: CASSLAAQGGQPQHF. As DNA, the CDR3 is TGCGCCAGCAGCTTGGCCGCACAGGGGGGTCAGCCCCAGCATTTT. This chain uses TRBV5-1 with TRBJ1-5, with TRBD1 matching over 8 bases. Germline assignment: CDR1 SGHRS and CDR2 YFSETQ. Germline trimming cut 0 bases from V and 6 bases from J; bases unmatched to any gene: 5. The CDR3 spans 15 residues.

This chain uses TRBV18 with TRBJ1-1, with 7 bases aligning to TRBD1. CDR3 length equals 12 residues. V shed 6 bases, J shed 8 bases, and the junction held 6 bases outside the gene matches. Looked up from germline, CDR1 is KGHSH and CDR2 is LQKENI. CDR3 residues: CASSQGTEEAFF. CDR3 in DNA: TGTGCCAGCTCCCAGGGGACAGAGGAAGCTTTCTTT. The full variable domain, with the rest looked up from reference TRBV18 and TRBJ1-1, is NAGVMQNPRHLVRRRGQEARLRCSPMKGHSHVYWYRQLPEEGLKFMVYLQKENIIDESGMPKERFSAEFPKEGPSILRIQQVVRGDSAAYFCASSQGTEEAFFGQGTRLTVV.

The rearrangement links TRBV5-6 to TRBJ2-7; D may be TRBD2 (7 bases). The ends were cut back, 4 bases at V and 7 bases at J, with 21 bases in the middle. The CDR3 covers 15 residues. From germline, CDR1 is SGHDT and CDR2 YYEEEE. DNA for the CDR3: TGTGCCAGCAGCCTGTTTGGGAGGGCCCAGGGGGAGCAGTACTTC. Amino acid sequence: CASSLFGRAQGEQYF.

This clone was counted only a few times. The chain is built from TRBV5-4 and TRBJ1-1, with no clear D. CDR1 and CDR2 (germline): SGHNT, YYREEE (reference sequence). The CDR3 is 13 residues long. Trimming pared 1 base from V and 3 bases from J, leaving 7 bases between. The CDR3 sequence is CASSLLEDTEAFF. As DNA, the CDR3 is TGTGCCAGCAGCTTGTTGGAGGACACTGAAGCTTTCTTT.

The V call is TRBV5-1, the J call TRBJ2-1, with D hard to call. The CDR3 has 13 residues. CDR1 SGHRS and CDR2 YFSETQ come from the germline V gene. The V end lost 4 bases, the J end lost 2 bases, and 7 bases lay between the germline ends. The CDR3 loop reads CASSAAPYNEQFF. In DNA, the CDR3 is TGCGCCAGCAGCGCGGCCCCCTACAATGAGCAGTTCTTC.

This chain links TRBV27 with TRBJ2-3; 7 nucleotides agree with TRBD1. V lost 6 bases, J lost 1 base, and 7 bases stayed unmatched. From germline, CDR1 is MNHEY and CDR2 SMNVEV (reference sequence). This CDR3 contains 15 residues. The CDR3 bases are TGTGCCAGCAGCCACGGGACAGTCGGCACAGATACGCAGTATTTT. Translating it yields CASSHGTVGTDTQYF.

This chain links TRBV4-1 with TRBJ2-3; TRBD2 aligns across 10 bases. CDR1 is MGHRA, CDR2 YSYEKL, per germline. With V trimmed by 3 bases and J by 6 bases, 6 bases remained unmatched. This CDR3 spans 15 amino acids. CDR3 region: CASSHEGLAPDTQYF. The CDR3 DNA reads TGCGCCAGCAGCCACGAGGGACTAGCGCCGGATACGCAGTATTTT.

This chain links TRBV6-6 with TRBJ2-7; the D is unclear. Germline CDR1 reads MNHNY; CDR2 reads SVGAGI (reference sequence). Between the trimmed V and J ends, which lost 0 bases and 3 bases, there was a span of 9 bases. This CDR3 contains 14 residues. CDR3 DNA sequence: TGTGCCAGCAGTTACTCGATACTGAACTACGAGCAGTACTTC. Amino acid sequence: CASSYSILNYEQYF.

This chain connects TRBV27 to TRBJ2-3; TRBD1 is a possible D gene (6 bases). The V end was cut by 4 bases, the J end by 2 bases, with 10 bases between. The CDR3 is made up of 14 amino acids. The germline CDR1 and CDR2 sequences are MNHEY and SMNVEV (reference sequence). The CDR3: CASSWTDYTDTQYF. The CDR3 nucleotides read TGTGCCAGCAGTTGGACAGATTACACAGATACGCAGTATTTT.

This chain uses TRBV13 with TRBJ2-5; weak D call: TRBD1 (6 bases). The CDR3 contains 14 residues. Germline V CDR1 and CDR2: PRHDT, FYEKMQ (reference sequence). The V and J ends lost 5 bases and 2 bases respectively, with 12 bases between them. The CDR3: CASSTRGGQETQYF. In nucleotides, the CDR3 is TGTGCCAGCAGCACCAGGGGCGGGCAAGAGACCCAGTACTTC. Complete variable domain (other parts from reference TRBV13 and TRBJ2-5): AAGVIQSPRHLIKEKRETATLKCYPIPRHDTVYWYQQGPGQDPQFLISFYEKMQSDKGSIPDRFSAQQFSDYHSELNMSSLELGDSALYFCASSTRGGQETQYFGPGTRLLVL.

The chain employs TRBV7-7 and TRBJ1-4, with unresolved D. Germline V gene data show CDR1 as SSHAT and CDR2 as FNYEAQ (reference sequence). The CDR3 has 20 amino acids. DNA of the CDR3: TGTGCTAGGATTCAAACGACTCCGCATTTGTTTGGCTTAACTAATGAAAAACTGTTTTTT. Translated: CARIQTTPHLFGLTNEKLFF.

This clone appeared a few times. This chain connects TRBV29-1 to TRBJ1-1, with D possibly being TRBD1 (5 bases). Germline lookup yields CDR1 SQVTM and CDR2 ANQGSEA. The CDR3 is 14 amino acids. V gave up 3 bases and J gave up 0 bases, with 11 bases separating them. The CDR3: CSVDGAQMNTEAFF. In DNA form, the CDR3 reads TGCAGCGTTGATGGGGCACAAATGAACACTGAAGCTTTCTTT.

The rearrangement joins TRBV6-1 to TRBJ2-2, with TRBD2 identical over 8 bases. This CDR3 region has 17 residues. Unmatched junction bases numbered 6, after V lost 3 bases and J lost 0 bases. Germline V gives CDR1 MNHNS, CDR2 SASEGT. The CDR3 bases are TGTGCCAGCAGTGAGCTAGCGGGTGATACGAACACCGGGGAGCTGTTTTTT. Protein: CASSELAGDTNTGELFF.

The chain links TRBV5-1 to TRBJ2-7, with a weak D call TRBD2 (6 bases). The CDR3 has 15 amino acids. Germline V gene sequence: CDR1 SGHRS, CDR2 YFSETQ. Trimming pared 5 bases from V and 0 bases from J, leaving 15 bases between. The CDR3 sequence: CASSSTRQSSYEQYF. The CDR3 bases are TGCGCCAGCAGTTCGACTAGACAGAGCTCCTACGAGCAGTACTTC.

The rearrangement joins TRBV19 to TRBJ2-1; 8 nucleotides match TRBD2. This CDR3 has 15 residues. The V gene's germline CDR1 is LNHDA and CDR2 SQIVND (reference sequence). The trim removed 4 bases at V and 0 bases at J, leaving 2 bases unmatched. CDR3 protein: CASSTLAASYNEQFF. CDR3 DNA sequence: TGTGCCAGTAGTACACTAGCGGCCTCCTACAATGAGCAGTTCTTC.

The genes are TRBV4-1 and TRBJ2-5, with TRBD1 matching 7 bases. The CDR3 sequence is 14 residues long. Germline trimming cut 4 bases from V and 2 bases from J; bases unmatched to any gene: 4. Germline V gene lookup returns CDR1 MGHRA and CDR2 YSYEKL. The CDR3 protein is CASSPGQQQETQYF. CDR3 nucleotide sequence: TGCGCCAGCAGCCCGGGACAGCAGCAAGAGACCCAGTACTTC.

The chain carries TRBV7-8 and TRBJ2-5, with D possibly being TRBD1 (5 bases). The CDR3 runs 15 residues. The germline V and J ends were trimmed by 3 bases and 7 bases, with 18 bases remaining between them. CDR1 and CDR2 (germline): SGHVS, FQNEAQ. DNA of the CDR3: TGTGCCAGCAGCTTCCTACGGACAAAGGGCGGGACCCAGTACTTC. Translating it yields CASSFLRTKGGTQYF.

The chain uses TRBV27 and TRBJ2-3; TRBD2 agrees at 7 bases. Germline V gives CDR1 MNHEY, CDR2 SMNVEV (reference sequence). J was trimmed by 4 bases and V by 0 bases; bases with no gene match: 4. This CDR3 is 15 amino acids long. The CDR3 loop is CASSLSGGGADTQYF. The CDR3 DNA reads TGTGCCAGCAGTTTATCGGGGGGGGGTGCAGATACGCAGTATTTT.

The chain joins TRBV19 to TRBJ2-7, with 8 bases aligning to TRBD1. This CDR3 contains 16 residues. The ends lost 6 bases at V and 1 base at J; junction bases unmatched: 11. Germline assignment: CDR1 LNHDA and CDR2 SQIVND (reference sequence). CDR3 amino acids: CASSPPGQAASYEQYF. CDR3 sequence (DNA): TGTGCCAGTAGCCCGCCGGGACAGGCGGCTTCCTACGAGCAGTACTTC. Drawing the rest from reference TRBV19 and TRBJ2-7, the complete variable domain is DGGITQSPKYLFRKEGQNVTLSCEQNLNHDAMYWYRQDPGQGLRLIYYSQIVNDFQKGDIAEGYSVSREKKESFPLTVTSAQKNPTAFYLCASSPPGQAASYEQYFGPGTRLTVT.

V is TRBV5-6 and J is TRBJ2-3; 11 positions agree with TRBD2. The J segment lost 7 bases and the V segment lost 2 bases, leaving 9 bases of the junction unmatched. This CDR3 region has 16 residues. Per the germline V gene, CDR1 is SGHDT and CDR2 is YYEEEE. The CDR3 sequence is CASSLVTSGNANTQYF. The DNA for the CDR3 is TGTGCCAGCAGCTTAGTGACTAGCGGGAATGCAAATACGCAGTATTTT.

This clone was detected once. The rearrangement links TRBV7-8 to TRBJ1-2; the D gene is possibly TRBD1 (6 bases). Germline V gene data show CDR1 as SGHVS and CDR2 as FQNEAQ. V lost 5 bases to trimming and J lost 6 bases, with 10 bases between them. The CDR3 is 12 amino acids. The CDR3 sequence: CASSPDRNGYTF. The CDR3 DNA is TGTGCCAGCAGCCCTGACAGGAATGGCTACACCTTC. Variable domain in full (rest from reference TRBV7-8 and TRBJ1-2): GAGVSQSPRYKVAKRGQDVALRCDPISGHVSLFWYQQALGQGPEFLTYFQNEAQLDKSGLPSDRFFAERPEGSVSTLKIQRTQQEDSAVYLCASSPDRNGYTFGSGTRLTVV.

The chain couples TRBV11-1 to TRBJ2-7, with 8 positions matching TRBD1. This CDR3 has 16 residues. V lost 4 bases and J lost 4; bases outside the gene matches: 12. Germline CDR1 and CDR2: SGHAT and FQDESV (reference sequence). The CDR3 nucleotides are TGTGCCAGCAGCTCCCAGGGGCAGGGGGCGCCGTACGAGCAGTACTTC. Its translation is CASSSQGQGAPYEQYF.

The chain joins TRBV20-1 to TRBJ2-3, with unresolved D. Trimming cost V 5 bases and J 10 bases, with 13 bases left between them. The CDR3 totals 11 residues. From germline, CDR1 is DFQATT and CDR2 SNEGSKA (reference sequence). CDR3 sequence reads: CSAGVLLAQYF. As DNA, the CDR3 is TGCAGTGCTGGAGTACTTCTGGCGCAGTATTTT.